These 31 T cell receptor beta chains were all obtained from the same sample, sequenced in a study of shared clonotypes between healthy human individuals. Only in-frame clones appear in the TCRdb table, and some are missing; sequencing was by immunoSEQ multiplex PCR. The table has 2.5 million or so clones, 85% to 95% seen once. Source material: naive CD4+ T cells sorted from blood. Sample subset: CD45RA+ positively selected. The source is a man in his late teens or twenties in good health.

This chain uses TRBV6-5 with TRBJ1-6, with TRBD1 matching over 10 bases. CDR3 length: 15 amino acids. Germline V gives CDR1 MNHEY, CDR2 SVGAGI. Germline trimming cut 2 bases from V and 9 bases from J; bases unmatched to any gene: 4. The CDR3, as DNA: TGTGCCAGCAGTTACGCCGGGACAGGGGTTTCACCCCTCCACTTT. Amino acids: CASSYAGTGVSPLHF.

About this clone: The same CDR3 is also encoded by other DNA sequences in this sample. The rearrangement joins TRBV6-5 to TRBJ2-2; D is uncertain. This CDR3 has 11 residues. The germline CDR1 and CDR2 sequences are MNHEY and SVGAGI. V shed 5 bases and J shed 5 bases, with 3 bases lying between them. This CDR3 is CASSRTGELFF. As DNA, the CDR3 is TGTGCCAGCAGTCGTACCGGGGAGCTGTTTTTT.

On this clone itself: Other DNA sequences within the sample encode an identical CDR3. The J gene is TRBJ1-4, the V gene TRBV10-3, with no clear D. The V end lost 0 bases, the J end lost 5 bases, and 7 bases lay between the germline ends. The CDR3 is 14 amino acids. Germline V lookup: CDR1 ENHRY, CDR2 SYGVKD. CDR3 DNA: TGTGCCATCAGTGAGTCCGGACCGAATGAAAAACTGTTTTTT. Its translation: CAISESGPNEKLFF.

J is TRBJ1-2 and V is TRBV2, with TRBD1 as a possible D gene (6 bases). Trimming stripped 4 bases from V and 4 bases from J, with 22 bases between. This CDR3 comprises 17 residues. The germline CDR1 and CDR2 sequences are SNHLY and FYNNEI. The CDR3 reads CASSGGRGHFFIYGYTF. CDR3 in DNA: TGTGCCAGCAGTGGGGGGCGTGGACACTTTTTCATCTATGGCTACACCTTC.

Turning to this clone: This sample includes further DNA sequences coding for the same CDR3. The rearrangement links TRBV7-9 to TRBJ2-5; 7 bases map to TRBD2. CDR3 length: 13 residues. The V gene end was trimmed by 4 bases and the J gene end by 1 base; junction bases not matched to a gene: 0. Germline V lookup: CDR1 SEHNR, CDR2 FQNEAQ (reference sequence). The CDR3 here is CASSWGGQETQYF. The CDR3 DNA reads as TGTGCCAGCAGCTGGGGGGGCCAAGAGACCCAGTACTTC.

This chain joins TRBV5-4 and TRBJ2-5, with 7 bases aligning to TRBD2. This CDR3 contains 16 residues. CDR1 and CDR2 from the germline V gene are SGHNT and YYREEE (reference sequence). V dropped 0 bases and J dropped 2; count of bases not matched to a gene: 7. The CDR3 region has the DNA TGTGCCAGCAGCTTGGGAAGCGCGGGAGTTCAAGAGACCCAGTACTTC. This translates into CASSLGSAGVQETQYF.

The chain is built from TRBV4-1 and TRBJ2-1; the match to TRBD1 covers 7 bases. Germline lookup yields CDR1 MGHRA and CDR2 YSYEKL. J was trimmed by 6 bases and V by 6 bases; bases with no gene match: 11. The CDR3 runs 15 residues. The CDR3 sequence: CASSPGGTRTNEQFF. The CDR3 DNA reads as TGCGCCAGCAGTCCAGGGGGTACGCGAACCAATGAGCAGTTCTTC.

The J gene is TRBJ1-6, the V gene TRBV19; D unresolved. The CDR3 extends over 15 amino acids. The V gene's germline CDR1 is LNHDA and CDR2 SQIVND (reference sequence). V was cut by 4 bases and J by 5 bases, with 12 bases left in between. In DNA form, the CDR3 reads TGTGCCAGTAGTAAGGGCGGGCTGAATAATTCACCCCTCCACTTT. Residues: CASSKGGLNNSPLHF.

The J gene is TRBJ1-2, the V gene TRBV7-3; 7 bases fit TRBD1. The CDR3 sequence is 14 residues long. Germline V gene data show CDR1 as SGHTA and CDR2 as FQGTGA. J gave up 6 bases and V 4 bases, and 8 bases lay outside the gene matches. The chain's CDR3 is CASSSETGKDGYTF. CDR3 DNA sequence: TGTGCCAGCAGCTCCGAGACAGGGAAAGATGGCTACACCTTC. The full variable domain, its missing parts supplied by reference TRBV7-3 and TRBJ1-2, is GAGVSQTPSNKVTEKGKYVELRCDPISGHTALYWYRQSLGQGPEFLIYFQGTGAADDSGLPNDRFFAVRPEGSVSTLKIQRTERGDSAVYLCASSSETGKDGYTFGSGTRLTVV.

This clone came up once. V is TRBV25-1 and J is TRBJ2-2, with TRBD1 identical over 11 bases. V shed 6 bases and J 4 bases; nucleotides not matched to a gene: 4. CDR1 MGHDK and CDR2 SYGVNS come from the germline V gene. The CDR3 spans 15 residues. The CDR3 DNA sequence: TGTGCCAGCAGCGAGGACAGGGGGCCCACCGGGGAGCTGTTTTTT. This sequence encodes CASSEDRGPTGELFF.

A word on this clone: Within the sample, other DNA sequences also encode this same CDR3. The chain recombines TRBV27 with TRBJ2-3; D perhaps matches TRBD1 (5 bases). Between the trimmed V and J ends, which lost 2 bases and 2 bases, there was a span of 8 bases. Germline CDR1 is MNHEY and CDR2 is SMNVEV (reference sequence). This CDR3 has 14 amino acids. The CDR3 coding sequence is TGTGCCAGCAGTTTAGGACAAGTCACAGATACGCAGTATTTT. Its translation: CASSLGQVTDTQYF.

This clone showed up just once. The rearrangement links TRBV27 to TRBJ1-2, with 7 positions matching TRBD1. V lost 2 bases and J lost 5; bases outside the gene matches: 14. Germline V gene sequence: CDR1 MNHEY, CDR2 SMNVEV (reference sequence). This CDR3 has 17 residues. CDR3 in amino acids: CASSLRLDRLLSYGYTF. For the CDR3, the DNA is TGTGCCAGCAGTTTAAGGTTGGACAGGCTCCTTTCTTATGGCTACACCTTC.

V usage is TRBV5-6 and J usage is TRBJ1-5; D might be TRBD1 (5 bases). Trimming took off 2 bases at V and 7 bases at J, with 13 bases between the two ends. Germline assignment: CDR1 SGHDT and CDR2 YYEEEE. The CDR3 has 14 amino acids. The CDR3 reads CASSFGQGRQPQHF. The CDR3 DNA is TGTGCCAGCAGCTTCGGCCAGGGTCGCCAGCCCCAGCATTTT.

The chain employs TRBV7-9 and TRBJ1-2; no clear D gene. V was pared by 1 base and J by 0 bases, with 9 bases between. From germline, CDR1 is SEHNR and CDR2 FQNEAQ (reference sequence). The CDR3 runs 15 residues. Here the CDR3 DNA reads TGTGCCAGCAGCTTAGGGCCAGACGCTAACTATGGCTACACCTTC. It translates to CASSLGPDANYGYTF.

V and J are TRBV2 and TRBJ1-3, with 7 bases lining up with TRBD1. This CDR3 spans 15 amino acids. V gave up 8 bases and J gave up 0 bases; unmatched junction bases: 7. Germline CDR1 is SNHLY and CDR2 is FYNNEI. The CDR3 reads CASSGTAISGNTIYF. As DNA, the CDR3 is TGTGCCAGCTCGGGGACAGCAATCTCTGGAAACACCATATATTTT. Using reference TRBV2 and TRBJ1-3 for the parts outside the CDR3, the full variable domain is EPEVTQTPSHQVTQMGQEVILRCVPISNHLYFYWYRQILGQKVEFLVSFYNNEISEKSEIFDDQFSVERPDGSNFTLKIRSTKLEDSAMYFCASSGTAISGNTIYFGEGSWLTVV.

V is TRBV5-1 and J is TRBJ1-3; 8 nucleotides align to TRBD1. V lost 0 bases to trimming and J lost 2 bases; unmatched junction nucleotides: 10. Germline loops: CDR1 SGHRS, CDR2 YFSETQ. This CDR3 is built from 18 residues. CDR3 residues: CASSLEYGTGFTGNTIYF. The CDR3 nucleotides read TGCGCCAGCAGCTTGGAGTACGGGACAGGTTTTACTGGAAACACCATATATTTT. Combining the CDR3 with reference TRBV5-1 and TRBJ1-3 gives the whole variable domain KAGVTQTPRYLIKTRGQQVTLSCSPISGHRSVSWYQQTPGQGLQFLFEYFSETQRNKGNFPGRFSGRQFSNSRSEMNVSTLELGDSALYLCASSLEYGTGFTGNTIYFGEGSWLTVV.

The CDR3 nucleotides read TGTGCCAGCAGCCCATCAGGGACAGGGAAGACTGAAGCTTTCTTT. Amino acids: CASSPSGTGKTEAFF. The V and J genes are TRBV7-2 and TRBJ1-1; 9 bases are a match to TRBD1. V lost 5 bases and J lost 5; bases outside the gene matches: 9. The V gene's germline CDR1 is SGHTA and CDR2 FQGNSA. This CDR3 comprises 15 residues.

This clone was seen only once. This chain uses TRBV6-6 with TRBJ1-6, with 7 bases lining up with TRBD1. Trimming took 5 bases from V and 5 from J; bases not matched to a gene: 9. The CDR3 is 16 residues long. Germline assignment: CDR1 MNHNY and CDR2 SVGAGI (reference sequence). The CDR3 DNA sequence: TGTGCCAGCAGTGACTACCCGGGACAGAATAATTCACCCCTCCACTTT. As protein: CASSDYPGQNNSPLHF.

About this clone itself: Other DNA sequences in the same sample also yield this CDR3. This sequence joins TRBV2 and TRBJ2-7, with 9 positions matching TRBD1. Germline lookup yields CDR1 SNHLY and CDR2 FYNNEI. The CDR3 extends over 13 amino acids. With 6 bases clipped from V and 4 bases from J, the junction kept 4 bases outside the gene matches. The CDR3 loop is CASRPGQGYEQYF. The CDR3, as DNA: TGTGCCAGCAGACCGGGACAGGGATACGAGCAGTACTTC.

V gene TRBV21-1 combines with J gene TRBJ2-4. TRBV21-1 is described as a pseudogene. This CDR3 has 15 amino acids. The CDR3 DNA reads TGTGCCAGCAGCAAAGCTGGCCTTAGCAAAAACATTCAGTACTTC. Protein: CASSKAGLSKNIQYF.

This sequence joins TRBV7-3 and TRBJ2-1, with 8 bases aligning to TRBD1. Germline V gene sequence: CDR1 SGHTA, CDR2 FQGTGA. J was trimmed by 9 bases and V by 5 bases; bases with no gene match: 6. The CDR3 extends over 13 amino acids. The CDR3 coding sequence is TGTGCCAGCAGCCTACAGGGGGACGGTGAGCAGTTCTTC. It translates to CASSLQGDGEQFF.

This chain joins TRBV14 and TRBJ2-7; the match to TRBD1 covers 8 bases. J gave up 3 bases and V 0 bases, and 4 bases lay outside the gene matches. This CDR3 has 15 amino acids. Germline CDR1 reads SGHDN; CDR2 reads FVKESK. The DNA of the CDR3 is TGTGCCAGCAGCCAAGACCGGACAGGGCTCTACGAGCAGTACTTC. Translation: CASSQDRTGLYEQYF.

This clone appeared a single time. V is TRBV30 and J is TRBJ1-1; a possible D gene is TRBD1 (5 bases). V lost 2 bases, J lost 5 bases, and 9 bases lay in between. Germline CDR1 is GTSNPN and CDR2 is SVGIG (reference sequence). This CDR3 is 12 amino acids long. The CDR3 DNA reads as TGTGCCTGGAGTCGAGGGGAGACTGAAGCTTTCTTT. Amino acid sequence: CAWSRGETEAFF.

The chain uses TRBV6-1 and TRBJ2-7, with TRBD1 matching over 8 bases. The CDR3 covers 14 residues. The ends lost 6 bases at V and 3 bases at J; junction bases unmatched: 7. The germline V gene encodes CDR1 MNHNS and CDR2 SASEGT. In DNA, the CDR3 is TGTGCCAGCAGGGCGACAGGGGTAAGCTACGAGCAGTACTTC. As protein: CASRATGVSYEQYF.

This clone was seen just once. The genes are TRBV5-5 and TRBJ2-6; unclear D gene. The CDR3 contains 17 residues. The V gene's germline CDR1 is SGHKS and CDR2 YYEKEE (reference sequence). Trimming shortened V by 7 bases and J by 5 bases, and 22 bases separated the two germline ends. The CDR3 reads CASGDHSAQSRANVLTF. The CDR3 DNA follows: TGTGCCAGCGGAGACCATTCCGCACAAAGTCGGGCCAACGTCCTGACTTTC.

A remark on this clone: The sample contains more than one DNA sequence encoding this CDR3. The chain couples TRBV2 to TRBJ2-7, with TRBD2 matching over 9 bases. Germline V gene sequence: CDR1 SNHLY, CDR2 FYNNEI. This CDR3 is 16 amino acids long. The V and J ends lost 5 bases and 0 bases, in that order; junction bases with no gene match: 8. The CDR3 region is CASSKASGGSSYEQYF. The CDR3 bases are TGTGCCAGCAGTAAGGCCAGCGGGGGGAGCTCCTACGAGCAGTACTTC.

V is TRBV7-9 and J is TRBJ1-2, with TRBD1 identical over 9 bases. The CDR3 length is 15 residues. After removal of 5 bases from V and 1 base from J, the junction contained 5 bases not matched to a gene. Germline V gives CDR1 SEHNR, CDR2 FQNEAQ (reference sequence). The CDR3 DNA sequence: TGTGCCAGCAGCGTGGAGACAGGGGGTAACTATGGCTACACCTTC. Amino acids: CASSVETGGNYGYTF.

This chain links TRBV28 with TRBJ1-2, with a weak D call TRBD1 (5 bases). Germline V gene sequence: CDR1 MDHEN, CDR2 SYDVKM. V shed 5 bases and J shed 4 bases, with 20 bases lying between them. The CDR3 spans 16 residues. CDR3: CASSPSYPGLTYGYTF. As DNA, the CDR3 is TGTGCCAGCAGTCCATCCTACCCGGGACTAACCTATGGCTACACCTTC.

This clone was seen a single time. The chain employs TRBV5-6 and TRBJ2-5, with 10 bases matching TRBD1. The CDR3 is 15 amino acids. Unmatched junction bases numbered 14, after V lost 4 bases and J lost 11 bases. CDR1 is SGHDT, CDR2 YYEEEE, per germline. The CDR3 loop reads CASSPRGTGAGWQYF. In DNA, the CDR3 is TGTGCCAGCAGCCCGAGGGGGACAGGGGCCGGTTGGCAGTACTTC.

The V gene is TRBV7-9, the J gene TRBJ2-1; TRBD1 matches 10 bases. This CDR3 is 15 amino acids long. Germline assignment: CDR1 SEHNR and CDR2 FQNEAQ (reference sequence). V trimming: 2 bases; J trimming: 6 bases; junction bases outside the gene matches: 4. CDR3 in amino acids: CASSLRQGASNEQFF. The CDR3 DNA is TGTGCCAGCAGCTTAAGACAGGGGGCCTCCAATGAGCAGTTCTTC. Together with reference TRBV7-9 and TRBJ2-1, the CDR3 gives the full variable domain: DTGVSQNPRHKITKRGQNVTFRCDPISEHNRLYWYRQTLGQGPEFLTYFQNEAQLEKSRLLSDRFSAERPKGSFSTLEIQRTEQGDSAMYLCASSLRQGASNEQFFGPGTRLTVL.

This chain joins TRBV11-3 and TRBJ2-7; D is unclear. Germline CDR1 is SGHNT and CDR2 is YENEEA. Trimming stripped 2 bases from V and 6 bases from J, with 11 bases between. CDR3 length: 13 amino acids. The CDR3 protein is CASSLIPEGEQYF. CDR3 in DNA: TGTGCCAGCAGCTTAATCCCCGAAGGCGAGCAGTACTTC.